The T cell receptor (beta chain) described here comes from a study of response to subunit inactivated influenza vaccine. MiXCR, run by TCRdb on the RT-PCR reads, gives a single entry per CDR3 protein. This sample carries about 780,000 distinct CDR3 sequences, less than 20% of them seen once, and the ten largest clones take approximately 10%. As concerns this clonotype: Antigen specificity is unknown.

Study-wide findings and caveats: There was a suggestion from the authors that each seasonal influenza vaccination recruits few new T cells.

The sample in question was PBMCs from blood, obtained roughly 5 days after vaccination. The receptor was isolated from a man aged 50-59 years who received an inactivated influenza vaccine.

The CDR3 sequence is CASSFSQYTEAFF. The CDR3 DNA reads TGTGCCAGCAGCTTTTCGCAGTACACTGAAGCTTTCTTT. This chain connects TRBV11-2 to TRBJ1-1; D is uncertain. V lost 3 bases and J 3 bases, leaving 8 bases between the germline ends. CDR3 length: 13 amino acids. CDR1 is SGHAT, CDR2 FQNNGV, per germline.